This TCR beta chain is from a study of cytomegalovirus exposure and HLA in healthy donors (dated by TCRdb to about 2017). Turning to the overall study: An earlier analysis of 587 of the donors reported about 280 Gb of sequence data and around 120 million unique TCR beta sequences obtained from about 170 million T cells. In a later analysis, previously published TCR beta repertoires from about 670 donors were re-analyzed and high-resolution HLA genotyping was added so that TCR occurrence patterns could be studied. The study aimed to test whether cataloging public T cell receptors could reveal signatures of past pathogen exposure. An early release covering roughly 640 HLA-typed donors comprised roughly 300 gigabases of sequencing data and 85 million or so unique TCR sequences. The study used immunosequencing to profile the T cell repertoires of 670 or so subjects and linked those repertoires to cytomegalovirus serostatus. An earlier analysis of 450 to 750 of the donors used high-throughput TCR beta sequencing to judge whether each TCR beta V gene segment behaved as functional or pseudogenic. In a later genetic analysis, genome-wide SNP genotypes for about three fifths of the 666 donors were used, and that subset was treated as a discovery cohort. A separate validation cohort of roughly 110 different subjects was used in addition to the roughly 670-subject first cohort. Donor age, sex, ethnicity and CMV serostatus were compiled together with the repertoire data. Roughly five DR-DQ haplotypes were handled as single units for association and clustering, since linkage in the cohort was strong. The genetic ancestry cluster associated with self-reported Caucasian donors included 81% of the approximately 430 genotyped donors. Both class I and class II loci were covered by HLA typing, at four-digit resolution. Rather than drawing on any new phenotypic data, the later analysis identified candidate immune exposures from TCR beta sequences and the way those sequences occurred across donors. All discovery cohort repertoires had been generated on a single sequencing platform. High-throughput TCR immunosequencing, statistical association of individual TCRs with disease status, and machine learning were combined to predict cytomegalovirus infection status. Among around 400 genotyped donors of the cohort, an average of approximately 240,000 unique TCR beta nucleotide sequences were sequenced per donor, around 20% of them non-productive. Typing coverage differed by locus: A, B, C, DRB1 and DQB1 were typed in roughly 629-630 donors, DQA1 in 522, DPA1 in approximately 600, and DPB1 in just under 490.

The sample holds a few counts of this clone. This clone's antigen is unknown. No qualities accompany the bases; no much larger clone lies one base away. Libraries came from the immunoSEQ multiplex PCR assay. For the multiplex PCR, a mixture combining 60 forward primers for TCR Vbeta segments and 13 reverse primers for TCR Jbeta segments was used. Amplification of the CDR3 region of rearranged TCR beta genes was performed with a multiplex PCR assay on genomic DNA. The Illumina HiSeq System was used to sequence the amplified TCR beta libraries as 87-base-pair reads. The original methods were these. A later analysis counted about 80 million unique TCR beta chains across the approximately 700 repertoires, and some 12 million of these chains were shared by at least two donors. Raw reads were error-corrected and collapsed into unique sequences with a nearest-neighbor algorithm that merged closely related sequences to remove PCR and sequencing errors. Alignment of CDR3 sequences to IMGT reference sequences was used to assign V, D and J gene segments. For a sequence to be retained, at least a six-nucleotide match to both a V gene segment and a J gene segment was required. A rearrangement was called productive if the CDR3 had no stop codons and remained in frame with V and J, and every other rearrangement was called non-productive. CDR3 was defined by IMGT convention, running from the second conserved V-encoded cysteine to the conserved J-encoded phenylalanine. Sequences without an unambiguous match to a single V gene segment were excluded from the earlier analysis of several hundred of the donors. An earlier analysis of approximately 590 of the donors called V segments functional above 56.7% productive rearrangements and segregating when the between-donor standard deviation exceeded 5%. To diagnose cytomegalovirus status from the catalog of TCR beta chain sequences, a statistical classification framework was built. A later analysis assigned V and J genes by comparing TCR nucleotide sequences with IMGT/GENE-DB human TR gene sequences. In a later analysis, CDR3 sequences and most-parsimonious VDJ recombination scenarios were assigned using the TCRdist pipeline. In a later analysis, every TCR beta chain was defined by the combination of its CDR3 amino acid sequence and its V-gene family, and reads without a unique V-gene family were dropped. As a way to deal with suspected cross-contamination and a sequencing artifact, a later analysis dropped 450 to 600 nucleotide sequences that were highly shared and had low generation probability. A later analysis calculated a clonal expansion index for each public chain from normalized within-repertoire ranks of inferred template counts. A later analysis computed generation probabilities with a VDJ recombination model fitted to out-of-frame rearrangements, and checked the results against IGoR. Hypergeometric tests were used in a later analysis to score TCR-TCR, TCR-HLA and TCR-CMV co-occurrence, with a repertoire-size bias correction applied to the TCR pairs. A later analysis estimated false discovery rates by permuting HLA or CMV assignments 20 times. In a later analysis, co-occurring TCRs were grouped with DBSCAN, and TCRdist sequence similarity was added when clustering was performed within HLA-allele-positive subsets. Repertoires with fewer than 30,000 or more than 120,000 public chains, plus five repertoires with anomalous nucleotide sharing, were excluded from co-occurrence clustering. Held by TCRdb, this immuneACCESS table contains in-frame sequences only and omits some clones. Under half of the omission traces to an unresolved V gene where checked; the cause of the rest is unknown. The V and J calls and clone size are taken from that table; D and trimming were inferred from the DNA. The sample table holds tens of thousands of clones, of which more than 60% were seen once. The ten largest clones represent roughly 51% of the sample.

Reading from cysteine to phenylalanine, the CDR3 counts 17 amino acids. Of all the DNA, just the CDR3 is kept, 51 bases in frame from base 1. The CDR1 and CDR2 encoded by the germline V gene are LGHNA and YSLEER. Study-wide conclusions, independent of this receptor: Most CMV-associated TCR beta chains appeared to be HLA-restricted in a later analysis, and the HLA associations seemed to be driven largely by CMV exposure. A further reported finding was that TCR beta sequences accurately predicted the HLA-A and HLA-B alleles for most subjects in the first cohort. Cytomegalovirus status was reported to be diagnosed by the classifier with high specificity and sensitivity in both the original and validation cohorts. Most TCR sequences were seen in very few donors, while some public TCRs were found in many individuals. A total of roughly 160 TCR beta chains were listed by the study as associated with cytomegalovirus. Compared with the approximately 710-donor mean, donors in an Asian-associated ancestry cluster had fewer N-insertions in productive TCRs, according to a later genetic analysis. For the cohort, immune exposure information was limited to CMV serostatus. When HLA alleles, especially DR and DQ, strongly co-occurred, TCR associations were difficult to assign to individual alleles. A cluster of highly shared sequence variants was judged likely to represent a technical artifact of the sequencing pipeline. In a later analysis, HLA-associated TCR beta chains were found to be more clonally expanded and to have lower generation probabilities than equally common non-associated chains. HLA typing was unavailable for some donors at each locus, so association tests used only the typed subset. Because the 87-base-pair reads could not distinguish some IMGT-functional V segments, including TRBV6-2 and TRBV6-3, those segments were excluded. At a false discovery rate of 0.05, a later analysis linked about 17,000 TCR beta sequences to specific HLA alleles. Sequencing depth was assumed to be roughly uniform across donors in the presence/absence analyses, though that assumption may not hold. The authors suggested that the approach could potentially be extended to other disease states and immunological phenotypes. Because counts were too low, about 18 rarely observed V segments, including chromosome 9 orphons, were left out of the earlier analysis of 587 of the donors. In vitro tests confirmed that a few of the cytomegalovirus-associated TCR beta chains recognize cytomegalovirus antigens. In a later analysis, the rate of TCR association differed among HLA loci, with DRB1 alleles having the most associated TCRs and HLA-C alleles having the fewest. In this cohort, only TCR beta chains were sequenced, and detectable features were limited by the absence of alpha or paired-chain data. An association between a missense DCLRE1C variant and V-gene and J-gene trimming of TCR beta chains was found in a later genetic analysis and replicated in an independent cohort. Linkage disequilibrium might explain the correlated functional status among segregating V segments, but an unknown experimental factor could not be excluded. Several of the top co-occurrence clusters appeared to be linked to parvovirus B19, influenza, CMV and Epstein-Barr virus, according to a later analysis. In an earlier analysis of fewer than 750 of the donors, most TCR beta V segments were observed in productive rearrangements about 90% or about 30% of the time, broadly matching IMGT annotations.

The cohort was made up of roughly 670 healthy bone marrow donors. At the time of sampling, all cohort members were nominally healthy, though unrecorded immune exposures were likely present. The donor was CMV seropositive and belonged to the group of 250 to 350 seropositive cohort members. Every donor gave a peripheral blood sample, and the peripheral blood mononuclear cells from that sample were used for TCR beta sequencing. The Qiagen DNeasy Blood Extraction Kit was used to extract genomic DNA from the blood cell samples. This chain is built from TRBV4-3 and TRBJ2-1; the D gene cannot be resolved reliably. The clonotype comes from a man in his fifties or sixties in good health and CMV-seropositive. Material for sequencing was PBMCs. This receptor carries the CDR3 CARSQDMIVLVYNEQFF. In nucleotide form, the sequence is TGCGCGCGCAGCCAAGATATGATCGTACTCGTCTACAATGAGCAGTTCTTC.